Presented here are 9 T cell receptor beta chains from one specimen sequenced in a study of T cell responses to AZD1222 COVID-19 vaccine. Profiled with immunoSEQ multiplex PCR; TCRdb holds only in-frame clones, not every one. The sample includes under 85,000 clones, nearly 90% seen only once; the top ten take more than 5%. Sequencing used peripheral blood, obtained on day 0 of MenACWY control vaccination. The receptors shown here come from an adult in good health.

V gene TRBV24-1 combines with J gene TRBJ2-5, with D hard to call. CDR1 and CDR2 from the germline V gene are KGHDR and SFDVKD. V was cut by 5 bases and J by 6 bases, with 15 bases left in between. This CDR3 has 14 residues. The CDR3 DNA is TGTGCCACCAGTGTGGGCGAATTTGAGCAGACCCAGTACTTC. Translated: CATSVGEFEQTQYF.

A few counts support this clone. This chain links TRBV5-1 with TRBJ2-3; a possible D gene is TRBD2 (6 bases). Between the trimmed V and J ends, which lost 2 bases and 1 base, there was a span of 8 bases. The length of the CDR3 is 14 residues. Germline V lookup: CDR1 SGHRS, CDR2 YFSETQ. The CDR3 loop reads CASSFSGGTDTQYF. In DNA, the CDR3 is TGCGCCAGCAGCTTTAGCGGTGGCACAGATACGCAGTATTTT.

This chain joins TRBV27 and TRBJ1-1; no clear D gene. This CDR3 is 14 amino acids long. Trimming took off 1 base at V and 1 base at J, with 7 bases between the two ends. Germline V gene lookup returns CDR1 MNHEY and CDR2 SMNVEV (reference sequence). DNA of the CDR3: TGTGCCAGCAGTTTATTGTCCGGGAACACTGAAGCTTTCTTT. The encoded protein is CASSLLSGNTEAFF.

The rearrangement joins TRBV5-1 to TRBJ1-1; D perhaps matches TRBD1 (6 bases). With 2 bases removed from V and 5 bases from J, the gap between germline ends came to 13 bases. The CDR3 runs 14 residues. The V gene's germline CDR1 is SGHRS and CDR2 YFSETQ. CDR3: CASSLQGGKTEAFF. The CDR3 DNA reads TGCGCCAGCAGCTTACAGGGAGGAAAAACTGAAGCTTTCTTT.

This clone was seen a handful of times. This chain links TRBV7-3 with TRBJ2-3; 8 bases agree with TRBD2. Trimming cost V 3 bases and J 6 bases; bases outside gene matches: 11. This CDR3 region has 16 residues. Germline V gene lookup returns CDR1 SGHTA and CDR2 FQGTGA. The CDR3 DNA reads as TGTGCCAGCAGCTTTTTTGGCGCGGGGGGAATGGATACGCAGTATTTT. It translates to CASSFFGAGGMDTQYF. Drawing the rest from reference TRBV7-3 and TRBJ2-3, the complete variable domain is GAGVSQTPSNKVTEKGKYVELRCDPISGHTALYWYRQSLGQGPEFLIYFQGTGAADDSGLPNDRFFAVRPEGSVSTLKIQRTERGDSAVYLCASSFFGAGGMDTQYFGPGTRLTVL.

The chain uses TRBV6-2 or TRBV6-3 and TRBJ2-3, with 8 nucleotides matching TRBD1. Germline assignment: CDR1 MNHEY and CDR2 SVGEGT. The CDR3 totals 16 residues. The V and J ends lost 5 bases and 5 bases, in that order; junction bases with no gene match: 12. CDR3 DNA sequence: TGTGCCAGCAGTACCCCCGCCACAGGGGGGATAGATACGCAGTATTTT. It is translated as CASSTPATGGIDTQYF.

V gene TRBV5-6 combines with J gene TRBJ1-6; 7 bases line up with TRBD1. Unmatched junction bases numbered 2, after V lost 4 bases and J lost 4 bases. The CDR3 runs 14 residues. Germline V gene data show CDR1 as SGHDT and CDR2 as YYEEEE. CDR3 residues: CASSRGQYNSPLHF. As DNA, the CDR3 is TGTGCCAGCAGCCGGGGACAGTATAATTCACCCCTCCACTTT.

In its sample, this clone was seen a few times. The chain employs TRBV9 and TRBJ1-6; D uncertain. The CDR3 runs to 16 residues. CDR1 and CDR2 (germline): SGDLS, YYNGEE. V lost 1 base, J lost 3 bases, and 11 bases lay in between. The DNA of the CDR3 is TGTGCCAGCAGCGTAAAAGAGGGTTTCTATAATTCACCCCTCCACTTT. Translating gives CASSVKEGFYNSPLHF. Based on the CDR3 plus reference TRBV9 and TRBJ1-6, the full variable domain is DSGVTQTPKHLITATGQRVTLRCSPRSGDLSVYWYQQSLDQGLQFLIQYYNGEERAKGNILERFSAQQFPDLHSELNLSSLELGDSALYFCASSVKEGFYNSPLHFGNGTRLTVT.

V gene TRBV12-3 or TRBV12-4 combines with J gene TRBJ1-2, with D hard to call. The CDR3 runs to 12 residues. Deletions cut 3 bases from V and 6 bases from J, with 8 bases between. The CDR3 is CASSLNLNGYTF. The DNA of the CDR3 is TGTGCCAGCAGTTTGAATTTGAATGGCTACACCTTC.